Listed below are T cell receptor beta chains from one sample, sequenced in a study of blood T cell repertoires in COVID-19. Here immunoSEQ multiplex PCR was the method, and the copy in TCRdb shows in-frame clones only, minus some. Of 200,000 to 300,000 clones listed, approximately 80% are singletons. Sequenced sample: peripheral blood. The receptors stem from a man in his forties who had recovered from COVID-19. The CDR3 runs from the conserved cysteine through the conserved F or W. D genes are given only for firm matches. Clone size is shown for a subset of rows, as once, few, many or a class of expanded clone.

D gene: TRBD2; J gene: TRBJ2-1; V gene: TRBV19; clone size: -; CDR3 DNA: TGTGCCAGTCGCACTAGCGGGAGTGACAATGAGCAGTTCTTC; CDR3 protein: CASRTSGSDNEQFF
D gene: TRBD1; J gene: TRBJ2-2; V gene: TRBV7-9; clone size: -; CDR3 DNA: TGTGCCAGCAGTAGGACAGGGGGCACTGTGCGGGGGCCTTCCGGGGAGCTGTTTTTT; CDR3 protein: CASSRTGGTVRGPSGELFF
D gene: TRBD2; J gene: TRBJ2-3; V gene: TRBV4-3; clone size: -; CDR3 DNA: TGCGCCAGCAGCCAGTATAGCGGGAGAACAGATACGCAGTATTTT; CDR3 protein: CASSQYSGRTDTQYF
D gene: -; J gene: TRBJ1-1; V gene: TRBV2; clone size: -; CDR3 DNA: TGTGCCAGCAGTGTGGGCAGAGTGTTAGAAGCTTTCTTT; CDR3 protein: CASSVGRVLEAFF
D gene: -; J gene: TRBJ1-2; V gene: TRBV15; clone size: -; CDR3 DNA: TGTGCCACCAGCAGGACGCATAACGGACAGCGCTATGGCTACACCTTC; CDR3 protein: CATSRTHNGQRYGYTF
D gene: TRBD1; J gene: TRBJ1-2; V gene: TRBV4-3; clone size: -; CDR3 DNA: TGCGCCAGCAGCCAAGAGGTGGGACAGGGGGCGCCGAATGGCTACACCTTC; CDR3 protein: CASSQEVGQGAPNGYTF
D gene: TRBD2; J gene: TRBJ2-7; V gene: TRBV20-1; clone size: -; CDR3 DNA: TGCAGTGCTAGTTCAACTAGCGACCTCTCCTACGAGCAGTACTTC; CDR3 protein: CSASSTSDLSYEQYF
D gene: TRBD1; J gene: TRBJ2-3; V gene: TRBV18; clone size: -; CDR3 DNA: TGTGCCAGCTCACCCGCGACAGGGGGCGCGAGCACAGATACGCAGTATTTT; CDR3 protein: CASSPATGGASTDTQYF
D gene: -; J gene: TRBJ2-5; V gene: TRBV7-2; clone size: -; CDR3 DNA: TGTGCCAGCAGCTTGGGGGCAGCCCTACAAGAGACCCAGTACTTC; CDR3 protein: CASSLGAALQETQYF
D gene: TRBD2; J gene: TRBJ2-3; V gene: TRBV5-1; clone size: -; CDR3 DNA: TGCGCCAGCAGCTTGGGGACTAGCGGGGGACTCACAGATACGCAGTATTTT; CDR3 protein: CASSLGTSGGLTDTQYF
D gene: TRBD1; J gene: TRBJ2-1; V gene: TRBV7-9; clone size: -; CDR3 DNA: TGTGCCAGCGGCCCGATTCGGGGACAGGGCATCGTCAATGAGCAGTTCTTC; CDR3 protein: CASGPIRGQGIVNEQFF
D gene: -; J gene: TRBJ1-1; V gene: TRBV19; clone size: -; CDR3 DNA: TGTGCCAGTATACCACAGGGACTGAACACTGAAGCTTTCTTT; CDR3 protein: CASIPQGLNTEAFF
D gene: TRBD2; J gene: TRBJ2-7; V gene: TRBV29-1; clone size: -; CDR3 DNA: TGCAGCGCGGGACTAGCGGGAGCCGAGCAGTACTTC; CDR3 protein: CSAGLAGAEQYF
D gene: -; J gene: TRBJ2-1; V gene: TRBV4-2; clone size: -; CDR3 DNA: TGTGCCAGCAGCCAAAGGACGGGAGACCCGAATGAGCAGTTCTTC; CDR3 protein: CASSQRTGDPNEQFF
D gene: TRBD1; J gene: TRBJ1-2; V gene: TRBV5-6; clone size: -; CDR3 DNA: TGTGCCAGCAGCTTTAGGATAGGGGGCAGTGGCTACACCTTC; CDR3 protein: CASSFRIGGSGYTF
D gene: TRBD2; J gene: TRBJ2-7; V gene: TRBV7-2; clone size: -; CDR3 DNA: TGTGCCAGCAGCATGCTCGGACTAGCGGGAGGCTACGAGCAGTACTTC; CDR3 protein: CASSMLGLAGGYEQYF
D gene: TRBD1; J gene: TRBJ1-5; V gene: TRBV5-1; clone size: few; CDR3 DNA: TGCGCCAGCTCATTCGGGACAGATAATCAGCCCCAGCATTTT; CDR3 protein: CASSFGTDNQPQHF
D gene: TRBD2; J gene: TRBJ2-3; V gene: TRBV7-6; clone size: -; CDR3 DNA: TGTGCCAGCAGCTCCAGGGCATCCAGAACTAGCGGGGGGACAGATACGCAGTATTTT; CDR3 protein: CASSSRASRTSGGTDTQYF
D gene: TRBD1; J gene: TRBJ1-1; V gene: TRBV11-2; clone size: -; CDR3 DNA: TGTGCCAGCGGCAAAATCCAGGGGGCGTTGAACACTGAAGCTTTCTTT; CDR3 protein: CASGKIQGALNTEAFF
D gene: TRBD1; J gene: TRBJ1-5; V gene: TRBV7-2; clone size: once; CDR3 DNA: TGTGCCAGCAGCTTAGTTACAGGGGGCAATCAGCCCCAGCATTTT; CDR3 protein: CASSLVTGGNQPQHF
D gene: TRBD2; J gene: TRBJ2-3; V gene: TRBV30; clone size: -; CDR3 DNA: TGTGCCTGGAGCCCGGGACTAGCGGGCGGGGATACGCAGTATTTT; CDR3 protein: CAWSPGLAGGDTQYF
D gene: -; J gene: TRBJ1-3; V gene: TRBV20-1; clone size: -; CDR3 DNA: TGCAGTGCCTTACAGCGGAACACCATATATTTT; CDR3 protein: CSALQRNTIYF
D gene: -; J gene: TRBJ1-2; V gene: TRBV4-3; clone size: -; CDR3 DNA: TGCGCCAGCAGCCAAGGGGCAGGGCCTAACTATGGCTACACCTTC; CDR3 protein: CASSQGAGPNYGYTF
D gene: -; J gene: TRBJ1-2; V gene: TRBV5-6; clone size: -; CDR3 DNA: TGTGCCAGCAGCAGTGGGCCTTACTATGGCTACACCTTC; CDR3 protein: CASSSGPYYGYTF
D gene: -; J gene: TRBJ2-3; V gene: TRBV7-6; clone size: -; CDR3 DNA: TGTGCCAGCAGCCAGACACGGATAAGCACAGATACGCAGTATTTT; CDR3 protein: CASSQTRISTDTQYF
D gene: -; J gene: TRBJ2-5; V gene: TRBV7-9; clone size: -; CDR3 DNA: TGTGCCAGCAGCCCAGGGGAGATAACCCAGTACTTC; CDR3 protein: CASSPGEITQYF
D gene: -; J gene: TRBJ1-1; V gene: TRBV2; clone size: -; CDR3 DNA: TGTGCCAGCAGTGCGTTACCCACAGGGCTTAAGGACACTGAAGCTTTCTTT; CDR3 protein: CASSALPTGLKDTEAFF
D gene: -; J gene: TRBJ1-3; V gene: TRBV7-2; clone size: -; CDR3 DNA: TGTGCCAGCAGCGCGCTGACAGGCGGGGGAAACACCATATATTTT; CDR3 protein: CASSALTGGGNTIYF
D gene: TRBD1; J gene: TRBJ2-2; V gene: TRBV7-2; clone size: -; CDR3 DNA: TGTGCCAGCAGCTTAAGTCGAGGACAGGGGGCGGGCGGGGAGCTGTTTTTT; CDR3 protein: CASSLSRGQGAGGELFF
D gene: TRBD1; J gene: TRBJ1-1; V gene: TRBV19; clone size: -; CDR3 DNA: TGTGCCAGTACCCCGGACAGGGACCACACTGAAGCTTTCTTT; CDR3 protein: CASTPDRDHTEAFF
D gene: TRBD2; J gene: TRBJ2-7; V gene: TRBV5-4; clone size: once; CDR3 DNA: TGTGCCAGCAGCTCGGGGGTGGGACTAATTTACGAGCAGTACTTC; CDR3 protein: CASSSGVGLIYEQYF
D gene: -; J gene: TRBJ2-2; V gene: TRBV5-1; clone size: -; CDR3 DNA: TGCGCCAGCAGCTTGGCCGGAGCGAGGAACACCGGAGAGCTGTTTTTT; CDR3 protein: CASSLAGARNTGELFF
D gene: -; J gene: TRBJ2-7; V gene: TRBV10-3; clone size: few; CDR3 DNA: TGTGCCATCAGTGCCGGGGAAAAGCAGTACTTC; CDR3 protein: CAISAGEKQYF
D gene: -; J gene: TRBJ1-1; V gene: TRBV19; clone size: -; CDR3 DNA: TGTGCCAGCGGACCCCGAGGGGACATGAACACTGAAGCTTTCTTT; CDR3 protein: CASGPRGDMNTEAFF
D gene: -; J gene: TRBJ2-1; V gene: TRBV27; clone size: -; CDR3 DNA: TGTGCCAGCAGCTACCTAATAGTCGGTGAGCAGTTCTTC; CDR3 protein: CASSYLIVGEQFF
D gene: TRBD1; J gene: TRBJ1-2; V gene: TRBV18; clone size: once; CDR3 DNA: TGTGCCAGCTCACCCGACAGGGTGAGTGGCTACACCTTC; CDR3 protein: CASSPDRVSGYTF
D gene: TRBD2; J gene: TRBJ2-7; V gene: TRBV29-1; clone size: -; CDR3 DNA: TGCAGCGTCCGGGACGGGGGGTCTTACGAGCAGTACTTC; CDR3 protein: CSVRDGGSYEQYF